The 17 T cell receptor beta chains below were found in one sample sequenced in a study of CD8 T cells in ankylosing spondylitis. TCRdb recomputed calls from the 5' RACE reads with MiXCR, one row per CDR3 protein. The repertoire consists of about 300,000 distinct CDR3 sequences, with around 10% occurring once and the leading ten covering about 10%. Sequences were obtained from blood, either unsorted or a sorted T cell fraction (not recorded which). These receptors were collected from a female donor with ankylosing spondylitis or in good health (not recorded which).

This chain connects TRBV12-3 or TRBV12-4 to TRBJ2-3; 7 nucleotides match TRBD1. The junction had 5 bases not matched to a gene; V was cut back by 3 bases and J by 2 bases. The CDR3 totals 15 residues. The DNA for the CDR3 is TGTGCCAGCAGTTTGGGGGACAGAAACACAGATACGCAGTATTTT. It is translated as CASSLGDRNTDTQYF.

The table lists this clonotype with a few counts. The V call is TRBV7-2, the J call TRBJ2-2; D might be TRBD1 (6 bases). This CDR3 contains 14 residues. Trimming cost V 6 bases and J 5 bases, with 13 bases left between them. Germline CDR1 and CDR2: SGHTA and FQGNSA. CDR3 sequence (DNA): TGTGCCAGCAGATCACAGGGATTGACCGGGGAGCTGTTTTTT. This codes for CASRSQGLTGELFF. The whole variable domain, filled in from reference TRBV7-2 and TRBJ2-2, reads GAGVSQSPSNKVTEKGKDVELRCDPISGHTALYWYRQSLGQGLEFLIYFQGNSAPDKSGLPSDRFSAERTGGSVSTLTIQRTQQEDSAVYLCASRSQGLTGELFFGEGSRLTVL.

This clonotype was counted ten times or more. The CDR3 DNA follows: TGTGCCAGCAGCCAAGGGCATACAGGATCCTATGGCTACACCTTC. Its translation: CASSQGHTGSYGYTF. This rearrangement joins TRBV4-2 to TRBJ1-2; D possibly corresponds to TRBD1 (5 bases). CDR1 and CDR2 (germline): LGHNA, YNFKEQ. V gave up 1 base and J gave up 4 bases, with 13 bases separating them. This CDR3 has 15 residues.

This clonotype has at least ten counts. The chain uses TRBV18 and TRBJ2-3, with D maybe TRBD2 (6 bases). From germline, CDR1 is KGHSH and CDR2 LQKENI. Trimming took off 2 bases at V and 8 bases at J, with 17 bases between the two ends. The CDR3 consists of 15 residues. The CDR3 protein is CASSPRDSLSGTQYF. CDR3 sequence (DNA): TGTGCCAGCTCACCAAGGGACTCCCTAAGTGGTACGCAGTATTTT.

The sample holds many counts of this clonotype. A much more abundant neighbour one base away suggests this may be a read error. The CDR3 is CASSLEQGGINEQFF. CDR3 bases: TGCGCCAGCAGCTTGGAACAGGGGGGAATCAATGAGCAGTTCTTC. V gene TRBV5-1 combines with J gene TRBJ2-1, with 8 bases that match TRBD1. Germline CDR1 and CDR2: SGHRS and YFSETQ. The CDR3 is 15 amino acids. J gave up 6 bases and V 0 bases, and 5 bases lay outside the gene matches.

For this clonotype: The junction departs from the called germline gene at one end, perhaps through a read error. The chain recombines TRBV5-4 with TRBJ2-3, with D hard to call. The CDR3 consists of 14 residues. Germline loops: CDR1 SGHNT, CDR2 YYREEE (reference sequence). The CDR3 region is CATSPGSSTDTQYF. CDR3 coding DNA: TGTGCCACCAGCCCCGGAAGTAGCACAGATACGCAGTATTTT.

In this sample, this clonotype turned up many times. The chain recombines TRBV12-3 or TRBV12-4 with TRBJ2-3, with TRBD2 matching over 7 bases. V lost 2 bases and J lost 2; bases outside the gene matches: 4. The CDR3 is 15 amino acids. CDR3 protein: CASSLWAGVTDTQYF. The CDR3 region has the DNA TGTGCCAGCAGTTTATGGGCGGGAGTCACAGATACGCAGTATTTT.

This clonotype was picked up many times. The rearrangement joins TRBV28 to TRBJ2-7; D is uncertain. The CDR3 loop spans 14 amino acids. CDR1 and CDR2 from the germline V gene are MDHEN and SYDVKM. V lost 8 bases and J lost 2, with 16 bases in between. The CDR3 DNA reads as TGTGCCAGCGCCTTGGGCGTCTTTCCCTACGAGCAGTACTTC. It codes for CASALGVFPYEQYF.

In this sample, this clonotype turned up many times. The chain employs TRBV28 and TRBJ2-7; 9 bases line up with TRBD2. With 3 bases clipped from V and 7 bases from J, the junction kept 7 bases outside the gene matches. This CDR3 comprises 14 residues. Germline V lookup: CDR1 MDHEN, CDR2 SYDVKM. This CDR3 reads CASSFRGRAGEQYF. The CDR3 coding sequence is TGTGCCAGCAGTTTCCGCGGGAGGGCGGGGGAGCAGTACTTC. Together with reference TRBV28 and TRBJ2-7, the CDR3 gives the full variable domain: DVKVTQSSRYLVKRTGEKVFLECVQDMDHENMFWYRQDPGLGLRLIYFSYDVKMKEKGDIPEGYSVSREKKERFSLILESASTNQTSMYLCASSFRGRAGEQYFGPGTRLTVT.

This clonotype was counted ten times or more. The chain is built from TRBV5-1 and TRBJ1-4; 7 bases match TRBD1. The germline V gene encodes CDR1 SGHRS and CDR2 YFSETQ. CDR3 length equals 18 residues. V lost 3 bases, J lost 5 bases, and 16 bases stayed unmatched. CDR3 protein: CASSWGPNEDRANEKLFF. CDR3 nucleotide sequence: TGCGCCAGCAGCTGGGGACCCAATGAAGACAGGGCCAATGAAAAACTGTTTTTT.

This clonotype was observed a handful of times. The V and J genes are TRBV9 and TRBJ2-1; D uncertain. Germline values: CDR1 SGDLS, CDR2 YYNGEE. This CDR3 has 13 residues. V lost 3 bases to trimming and J lost 9 bases, with 13 bases between them. The CDR3 here is CASSALRTGEQFF. The CDR3 DNA follows: TGTGCCAGCAGCGCCCTTAGAACTGGTGAGCAGTTCTTC.

This clonotype was observed many times. V and J are TRBV5-1 and TRBJ1-6; no clear D gene. The CDR3 has 16 amino acids. V dropped 1 base and J dropped 10 bases, with 18 bases sitting between them. Germline CDR1 is SGHRS and CDR2 is YFSETQ. CDR3 coding DNA: TGCGCCAGCAGCTTGAGAGGGCTGGGGTCCGGATCACCCCTCCACTTT. It yields the protein CASSLRGLGSGSPLHF.

At least ten counts were recorded for this clonotype. This rearrangement joins TRBV6-1 to TRBJ1-2; 7 nucleotides agree with TRBD1. The CDR3 runs to 14 residues. Unmatched junction bases numbered 8, after V lost 7 bases and J lost 3 bases. Germline V lookup: CDR1 MNHNS, CDR2 SASEGT. CDR3 coding DNA: TGTGCCAGCACGAACAGGGGATCGGACTATGGCTACACCTTC. Protein product: CASTNRGSDYGYTF.

This clonotype was seen many times. The rearrangement joins TRBV30 to TRBJ2-7; TRBD1 matches 7 bases. Germline V gene lookup returns CDR1 GTSNPN and CDR2 SVGIG (reference sequence). With V trimmed by 0 bases and J by 7 bases, 9 bases remained unmatched. The CDR3 is 14 residues long. In DNA form, the CDR3 reads TGTGCCTGGAGTGTCTGGACAGGTTCCGAAGAGCAGTACTTC. It translates to CAWSVWTGSEEQYF.

There are a few counts of this clonotype. The chain has TRBV20-1 and TRBJ2-6; TRBD2 matches at 8 bases. The CDR3 is 15 amino acids. J gave up 1 base and V 7 bases, and 6 bases lay outside the gene matches. The germline CDR1 and CDR2 sequences are DFQATT and SNEGSKA (reference sequence). CDR3 region: CSVSGGGSGANVLTF. The DNA for the CDR3 is TGCAGTGTTTCGGGGGGGGGATCTGGGGCCAACGTCCTGACTTTC.

The table lists this clonotype with many counts. This chain uses TRBV6-5 with TRBJ2-5; no definite D call. This CDR3 region has 15 residues. CDR1 is MNHEY, CDR2 SVGAGI, per germline. Trimming left V 0 bases short and J 2 bases short, with 10 bases between. The chain's CDR3 is CASSYSGDIQETQYF. In DNA, the CDR3 is TGTGCCAGCAGTTACTCGGGTGACATACAAGAGACCCAGTACTTC.

This clonotype appeared a few times. V and J are TRBV19 and TRBJ1-3; D possibly corresponds to TRBD1 (5 bases). There are 15 residues in the CDR3. The germline gives CDR1 LNHDA, CDR2 SQIVND (reference sequence). The CDR3 region has the DNA TGTGCAACGCTGGAGAGGGGTCTCGTCGGAAACACCATATATTTT. Its translation is CATLERGLVGNTIYF.